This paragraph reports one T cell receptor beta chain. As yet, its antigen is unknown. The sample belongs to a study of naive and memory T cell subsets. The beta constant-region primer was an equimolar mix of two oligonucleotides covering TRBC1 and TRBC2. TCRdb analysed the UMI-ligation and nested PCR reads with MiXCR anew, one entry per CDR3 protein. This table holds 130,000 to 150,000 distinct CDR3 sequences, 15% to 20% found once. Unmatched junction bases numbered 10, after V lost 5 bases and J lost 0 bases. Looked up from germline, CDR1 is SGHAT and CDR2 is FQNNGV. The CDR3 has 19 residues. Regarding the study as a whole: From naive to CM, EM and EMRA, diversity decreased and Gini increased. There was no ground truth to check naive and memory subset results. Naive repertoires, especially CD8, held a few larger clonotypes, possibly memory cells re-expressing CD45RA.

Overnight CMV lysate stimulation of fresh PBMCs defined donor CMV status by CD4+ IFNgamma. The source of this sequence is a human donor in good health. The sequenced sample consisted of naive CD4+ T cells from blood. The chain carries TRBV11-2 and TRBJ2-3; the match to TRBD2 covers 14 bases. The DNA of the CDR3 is TGTGCCAGCAGCCCCGGGACTAGCGGGAGACGCTGTAGCACAGATACGCAGTATTTT. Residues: CASSPGTSGRRCSTDTQYF.